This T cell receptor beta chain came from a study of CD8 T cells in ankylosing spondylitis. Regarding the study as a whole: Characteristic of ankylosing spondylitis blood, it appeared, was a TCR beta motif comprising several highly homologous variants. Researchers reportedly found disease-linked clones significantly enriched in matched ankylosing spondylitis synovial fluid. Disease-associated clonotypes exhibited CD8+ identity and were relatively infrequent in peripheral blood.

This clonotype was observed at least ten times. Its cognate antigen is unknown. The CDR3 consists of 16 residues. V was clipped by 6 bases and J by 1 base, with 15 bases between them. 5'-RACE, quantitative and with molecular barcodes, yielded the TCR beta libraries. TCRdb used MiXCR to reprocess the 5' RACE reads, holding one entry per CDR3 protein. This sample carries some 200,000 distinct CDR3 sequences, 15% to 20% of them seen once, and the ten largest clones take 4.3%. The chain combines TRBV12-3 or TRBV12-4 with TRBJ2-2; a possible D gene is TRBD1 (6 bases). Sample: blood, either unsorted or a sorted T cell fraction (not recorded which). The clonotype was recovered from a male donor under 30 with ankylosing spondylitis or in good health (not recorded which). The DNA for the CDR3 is TGTGCCAGCAGCCCCCAGGGGACGGTGAACACCGGGGAGCTGTTTTTT. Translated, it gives CASSPQGTVNTGELFF.